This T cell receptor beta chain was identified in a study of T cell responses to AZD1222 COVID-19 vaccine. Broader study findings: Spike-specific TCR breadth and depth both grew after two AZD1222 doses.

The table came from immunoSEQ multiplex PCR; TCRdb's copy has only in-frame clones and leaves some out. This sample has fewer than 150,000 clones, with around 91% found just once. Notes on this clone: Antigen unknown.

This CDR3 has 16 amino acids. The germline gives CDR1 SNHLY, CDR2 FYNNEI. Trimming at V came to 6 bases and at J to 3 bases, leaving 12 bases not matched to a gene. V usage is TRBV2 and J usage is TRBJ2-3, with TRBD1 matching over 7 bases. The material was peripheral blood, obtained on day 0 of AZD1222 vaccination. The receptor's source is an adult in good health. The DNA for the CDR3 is TGTGCCAGCAGCAAGATACAGGGGACAATTACAGATACGCAGTATTTT. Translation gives CASSKIQGTITDTQYF.